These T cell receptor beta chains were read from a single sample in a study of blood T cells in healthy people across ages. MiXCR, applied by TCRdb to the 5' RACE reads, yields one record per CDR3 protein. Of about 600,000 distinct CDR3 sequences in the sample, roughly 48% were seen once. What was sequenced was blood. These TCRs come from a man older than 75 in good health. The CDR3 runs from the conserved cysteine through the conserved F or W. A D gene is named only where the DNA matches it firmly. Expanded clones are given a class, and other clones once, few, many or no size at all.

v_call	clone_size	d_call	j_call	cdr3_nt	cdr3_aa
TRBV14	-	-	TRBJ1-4	TGTGCCAGCAGCCAAGCGCAGGGAACTAATGAAAAACTGTTTTTT	CASSQAQGTNEKLFF
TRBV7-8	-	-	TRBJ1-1	TGTGCCAGCAGCTTAGGGGCTTCTCAGAACACTGAAGCTTTCTTT	CASSLGASQNTEAFF
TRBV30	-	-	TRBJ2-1	TGTGCCTGGAGTGTAGGGTCAGGTGAGCAGTTCTTC	CAWSVGSGEQFF
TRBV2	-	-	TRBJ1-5	TGTGCCAGCAACCCAACCAATCAGCCCCAGCATTTT	CASNPTNQPQHF
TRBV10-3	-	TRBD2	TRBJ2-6	TGTGCCAGCAAGCGGGAGTCCAACCGAATGGATGGGGCCAACGTCCTGACTTTC	CASKRESNRMDGANVLTF
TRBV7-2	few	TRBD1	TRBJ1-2	TGTGCCAGCAGCCAGGACAGGGGAGGCTTCTATGGCTACACCTTC	CASSQDRGGFYGYTF
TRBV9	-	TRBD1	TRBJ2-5	TGTGCCAGCAGCCCATCGGGACAGGGGGCGACGGAGACCCAGTACTTC	CASSPSGQGATETQYF
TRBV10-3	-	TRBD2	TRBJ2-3	TGTGCCATCAGCCGACTAGCGGGGAGCCCCACAGATACGCAGTATTTT	CAISRLAGSPTDTQYF
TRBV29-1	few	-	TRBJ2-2	TGCAGCGTTGAGGCGACGACGGGCACCGGGGAGCTGTTTTTT	CSVEATTGTGELFF
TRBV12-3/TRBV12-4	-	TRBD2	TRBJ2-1	TGTGCCAGCAGTCCGACTAGCGGGGGGGCAAAGGTCTACAATGAGCAGTTCTTC	CASSPTSGGAKVYNEQFF
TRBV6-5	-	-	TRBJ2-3	TGTGCCAGCAGTTACGCCTTCACGAGCACAGATACGCAGTATTTT	CASSYAFTSTDTQYF
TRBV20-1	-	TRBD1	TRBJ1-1	TGCAGTGCTAGGCCCTGGGGACAGGGGCGGACTGAAGCTTTCTTT	CSARPWGQGRTEAFF
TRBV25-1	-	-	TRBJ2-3	TGTGCCAGCAGTGAATATAAGGTACTACGGCTCACAGATACGCAGTATTTT	CASSEYKVLRLTDTQYF
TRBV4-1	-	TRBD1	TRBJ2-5	TGCGCCAGCAGCCTCAGGGACAGGGGGACGGAGACCCAGTACTTC	CASSLRDRGTETQYF
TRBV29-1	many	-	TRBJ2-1	TGCAGCGTTGAATACGGGAACAATGAGCAGTTCTTC	CSVEYGNNEQFF
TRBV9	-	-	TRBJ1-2	TGTGCCAGCAGCGTACCGGGCACACAGGGCTACACCTTC	CASSVPGTQGYTF
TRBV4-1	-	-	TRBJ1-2	TGCGCCAGCAGCCAGACGAGACAGAACTATGGCTACACCTTC	CASSQTRQNYGYTF
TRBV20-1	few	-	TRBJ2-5	TGCAGTGCTAGAGATCCGGCGACGGGGCAAGAGACCCAGTACTTC	CSARDPATGQETQYF
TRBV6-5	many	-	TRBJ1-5	TGTGCCAGCAGTTACTTTGGTCAGCCCCAGCATTTT	CASSYFGQPQHF
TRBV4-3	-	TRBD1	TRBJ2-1	TGCGCCAGCAGCCAAGAACCAGGGGGCCCTTACAATGAGCAGTTCTTC	CASSQEPGGPYNEQFF
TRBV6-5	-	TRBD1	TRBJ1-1	TGTGCCAGCAGTTCCGGGGGACAGGGAATAGCTTTCTTT	CASSSGGQGIAFF
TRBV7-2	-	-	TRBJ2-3	TGTGCCAGCAGTACAGGGTTTGGCACAGATACGCAGTATTTT	CASSTGFGTDTQYF
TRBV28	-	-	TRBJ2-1	TGTGCCAGCAGTTTGGGGGGAGTAGGCAATGAGCAGTTCTTC	CASSLGGVGNEQFF
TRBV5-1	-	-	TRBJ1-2	TGCGCCAGCAGCTTGGTAGGCAGGGACGGAGGCTACACCTTC	CASSLVGRDGGYTF
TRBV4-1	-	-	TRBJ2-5	TGCGCCAGCAGCCCCCTAGGGCAGCAAACATCCCCGGGGGAGACCCAGTACTTC	CASSPLGQQTSPGETQYF
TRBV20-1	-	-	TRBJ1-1	TGCAGTGCTAGAGATCGGGTTTTAGGGGGGGACACTGAAGCTTTCTTT	CSARDRVLGGDTEAFF
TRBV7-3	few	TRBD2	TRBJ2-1	TGTGCCAGCAGCCACTCTAGCGGGAGGGGCAATGAGCAGTTCTTC	CASSHSSGRGNEQFF
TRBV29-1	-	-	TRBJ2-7	TGCAGCGTTGAGAGGGAGGAGAACTACGAGCAGTACTTC	CSVEREENYEQYF
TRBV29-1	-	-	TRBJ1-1	TGCAGCGTTGAAGGAGAGGTCCGGCGGGTGGCTGAAGCTTTCTTT	CSVEGEVRRVAEAFF
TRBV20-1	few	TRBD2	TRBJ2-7	TGCAGTGCTAGGCTAGCGGGGAGCTCCTACGAGCAGTACTTC	CSARLAGSSYEQYF
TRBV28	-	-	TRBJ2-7	TGTGCCAGCATCGGGGGGCAGGGCTGGGTGTCCCACGAGCAGTACTTC	CASIGGQGWVSHEQYF
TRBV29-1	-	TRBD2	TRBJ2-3	TGCAGCGTTCCGACTAGCAGTGGCACAGATACGCAGTATTTT	CSVPTSSGTDTQYF
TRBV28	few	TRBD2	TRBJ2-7	TGTGCCAGCAGTCCCTCACTAGCGGGAGCCTCCTACGAGCAGTACTTC	CASSPSLAGASYEQYF
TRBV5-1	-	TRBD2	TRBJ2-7	TGCGCCAGCAGCTCAAGCGGGGGCCACTCCTACGAGCAGTACTTC	CASSSSGGHSYEQYF
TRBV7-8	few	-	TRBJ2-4	TGTGCCAGCAGCTTAGCCGGGGACGCCCCACAGAGGCAGTACTTC	CASSLAGDAPQRQYF
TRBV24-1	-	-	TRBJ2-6	TGTGCCACCCTTGCGGGGACGAACTCTGGGGCCAACGTCCCGACTTTC	CATLAGTNSGANVPTF
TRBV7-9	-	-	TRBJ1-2	TGTGCCAGCAGCTTAGAGTTGCAGGCTAACTATGGCTACACCTTC	CASSLELQANYGYTF
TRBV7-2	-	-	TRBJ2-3	TGTGCCAGCAGCTTAACGGATCGGGTGCAGAATTTT	CASSLTDRVQNF